The 31 T cell receptor beta chains given below trace back to one sample, sequenced in a study of TIL therapy for anti-PD-1-resistant metastatic lung cancer. Time point specified: pre-treatment sample, taken before nivolumab and TIL therapy. The libraries were made with immunoSEQ v3. Libraries were prepared by immunoSEQ multiplex PCR; TCRdb keeps only in-frame clonotypes and omits some of them. The sample comprises about 45,000 clones, roughly 85% of which are singletons, and approximately 16% rests with the top ten. Sequencing was performed on blood, taken at baseline. These receptors came from a man in his sixties or seventies with non-small cell lung cancer.

There are a few counts of this clone. The genes are TRBV28 and TRBJ1-1; no reliable D call. This CDR3 has 14 residues. CDR1 is MDHEN, CDR2 SYDVKM, per germline. Trimming pared 7 bases from V and 1 base from J, leaving 13 bases between. In DNA, the CDR3 is TGTGCCAGCATGGGCGGCAGGAGGAACACTGAAGCTTTCTTT. Its translation: CASMGGRRNTEAFF. Drawing the rest from reference TRBV28 and TRBJ1-1, the complete variable domain is DVKVTQSSRYLVKRTGEKVFLECVQDMDHENMFWYRQDPGLGLRLIYFSYDVKMKEKGDIPEGYSVSREKKERFSLILESASTNQTSMYLCASMGGRRNTEAFFGQGTRLTVV.

The CDR3 loop reads CASSFRTASSGNTIYF. CDR3 in DNA: TGTGCCAGTAGTTTCCGGACTGCCAGCTCTGGAAACACCATATATTTT. The V call is TRBV19, the J call TRBJ1-3; D gene unclear. CDR1 is LNHDA, CDR2 SQIVND, per germline (reference sequence). The CDR3 is made up of 16 amino acids. Deletions cut 5 bases from V and 0 bases from J, with 14 bases between.

The chain employs TRBV6-5 and TRBJ1-2; D possibly corresponds to TRBD1 (6 bases). This CDR3 is built from 15 residues. Trimming pared 6 bases from V and 10 bases from J, leaving 24 bases between. The germline V gene has CDR1 MNHEY and CDR2 SVGAGI. CDR3 sequence (DNA): TGTGCCAGCAGCTACAGACAGGCGGGGACTGGGGTCTACACCTTC. Residues: CASSYRQAGTGVYTF.

The rearrangement uses TRBV27 and TRBJ2-7; D unclear. The CDR3 runs 12 residues. Trimming took 5 bases from V and 2 from J, leaving 7 bases between them. Germline CDR1 is MNHEY and CDR2 is SMNVEV (reference sequence). CDR3 in amino acids: CASSAPPYEQYF. CDR3 DNA: TGTGCCAGCAGTGCCCCCCCCTACGAGCAGTACTTC.

V usage is TRBV28 and J usage is TRBJ2-4; 9 nucleotides agree with TRBD1. CDR3 length: 20 residues. V was clipped by 5 bases and J by 3 bases; unmatched bases: 20. Germline CDR1 reads MDHEN; CDR2 reads SYDVKM. CDR3 residues: CASSPSGTGFLSYGKNIQYF. The CDR3 region has the DNA TGTGCCAGCAGTCCGTCGGGGACAGGGTTTCTATCATACGGCAAAAACATTCAGTACTTC. The whole variable domain, remainder taken from reference TRBV28 and TRBJ2-4, is DVKVTQSSRYLVKRTGEKVFLECVQDMDHENMFWYRQDPGLGLRLIYFSYDVKMKEKGDIPEGYSVSREKKERFSLILESASTNQTSMYLCASSPSGTGFLSYGKNIQYFGAGTRLSVL.

This CDR3 reads CASSVAESYEQYF. The CDR3 region has the DNA TGTGCCAGCAGCGTAGCGGAAAGTTACGAGCAGTACTTC. The rearrangement links TRBV9 to TRBJ2-7, with D uncertain. V dropped 0 bases and J dropped 4 bases, with 8 bases sitting between them. CDR3 length: 13 amino acids. Per germline, CDR1 SGDLS and CDR2 YYNGEE.

This clone was detected a few times. The chain couples TRBV11-2 to TRBJ1-5; TRBD1 is a possible D gene (5 bases). The germline V gene has CDR1 SGHAT and CDR2 FQNNGV. Trimming pared 3 bases from V and 3 bases from J, leaving 12 bases between. The CDR3 has 15 amino acids. CDR3 coding DNA: TGTGCCAGCAGCTTCGGAGCAGGGCCCAATCAGCCCCAGCATTTT. As protein: CASSFGAGPNQPQHF.

The chain uses TRBV6-1 and TRBJ1-3, with D possibly TRBD1 on 6 matching bases. The germline gives CDR1 MNHNS, CDR2 SASEGT. Trimming took off 2 bases at V and 0 bases at J, with 17 bases between the two ends. This CDR3 is 18 amino acids long. Here the CDR3 reads CASSEWTVYKSSGNTIYF. DNA for the CDR3: TGTGCCAGCAGTGAATGGACAGTTTATAAGAGCTCTGGAAACACCATATATTTT.

The chain employs TRBV11-1 and TRBJ2-1; 7 bases are shared with TRBD1. This CDR3 comprises 14 residues. Germline lookup yields CDR1 SGHAT and CDR2 FQDESV (reference sequence). V trimming: 3 bases; J trimming: 10 bases; junction bases outside the gene matches: 9. The CDR3 DNA follows: TGTGCCAGCAGCTTCGACAGGACAGGTTTCGAGCAGTTCTTC. Translation: CASSFDRTGFEQFF.

The CDR3 bases are TGCGCCAGCAGTGAGACCGCAACTAATGAAAAACTGTTTTTT. Protein product: CASSETATNEKLFF. This rearrangement joins TRBV10-1 to TRBJ1-4; D call uncertain. The germline V and J ends were trimmed by 2 bases and 0 bases, with 4 bases remaining between them. The CDR3 sequence is 14 residues long. Germline V CDR1 and CDR2: WNHNN, SYGVQD (reference sequence).

The rearrangement links TRBV16 to TRBJ2-3; D possibly corresponds to TRBD2 (6 bases). The CDR3 extends over 14 amino acids. CDR1 and CDR2 (germline): KGHSY, FQNENV. With 7 bases removed from V and 0 bases from J, the gap between germline ends came to 11 bases. The CDR3 DNA reads as TGTGCCAGCATTCGGAGGGAGAGCACAGATACGCAGTATTTT. Protein product: CASIRRESTDTQYF.

This chain links TRBV7-2 with TRBJ1-2, with D perhaps TRBD1 (5 bases). V lost 3 bases and J 6 bases, leaving 11 bases between the germline ends. The CDR3 length is 13 residues. CDR1 SGHTA and CDR2 FQGNSA come from the germline V gene. CDR3 amino acids: CASSLTQGDGYTF. The CDR3 region has the DNA TGTGCCAGCAGCTTGACCCAGGGTGATGGCTACACCTTC.

This clone was counted a few times. CDR3 sequence (DNA): TGTGCCAGCAGCAGACAGGGGAACCAAGAGACCCAGTACTTC. Its translation is CASSRQGNQETQYF. This sequence joins TRBV7-9 and TRBJ2-5; TRBD1 matches 8 bases. Germline CDR1 SEHNR, CDR2 FQNEAQ (reference sequence). This CDR3 has 14 amino acids. V was clipped by 5 bases and J by 0 bases; unmatched bases: 2.

The chain combines TRBV7-2 with TRBJ2-7; TRBD2 aligns across 9 bases. V gave up 2 bases and J gave up 9 bases; unmatched junction bases: 11. Germline V CDR1 and CDR2: SGHTA, FQGNSA. The CDR3 spans 15 residues. The DNA for the CDR3 is TGTGCCAGCAGCTTATTCATGCGGGGGGGCGCAGGGCAGTACTTC. Its protein product is CASSLFMRGGAGQYF.

J is TRBJ2-1 and V is TRBV11-3; D may be TRBD1 (7 bases). The germline V and J ends were trimmed by 3 bases and 10 bases, with 19 bases remaining between them. Germline V lookup: CDR1 SGHNT, CDR2 YENEEA. This CDR3 spans 15 amino acids. This chain's CDR3 is CASSLEGAKQSEQFF. The CDR3 nucleotides read TGTGCCAGCAGCTTGGAGGGGGCTAAACAATCCGAGCAGTTCTTC.

This chain links TRBV4-3 with TRBJ1-6, with a weak D call TRBD1 (6 bases). CDR3 length equals 16 residues. V was trimmed by 4 bases and J by 6 bases, leaving 16 bases between them. Germline loops: CDR1 LGHNA, CDR2 YSLEER. The CDR3, as DNA: TGCGCCAGCAGCCCCAACAGGGCACAAGCTAATTCACCCCTCCACTTT. It is translated as CASSPNRAQANSPLHF.

The rearrangement links TRBV29-1 to TRBJ2-3, with D tentatively TRBD1 or TRBD2 (6 bases each). The germline V gene has CDR1 SQVTM and CDR2 ANQGSEA. The CDR3 runs to 14 residues. V gave up 3 bases and J gave up 0 bases, with 10 bases separating them. CDR3 loop: CSVERGASTDTQYF. CDR3 DNA: TGCAGCGTTGAGAGGGGGGCTAGCACAGATACGCAGTATTTT.

The chain couples TRBV19 to TRBJ1-3; the D gene is possibly TRBD1 (6 bases). CDR1 and CDR2 from the germline V gene are LNHDA and SQIVND (reference sequence). This CDR3 contains 14 residues. The germline V and J ends were trimmed by 4 bases and 4 bases, with 11 bases remaining between them. CDR3 coding DNA: TGTGCCAGTAGTAAGAAGGGGGTCGGAAACACCATATATTTT. This encodes CASSKKGVGNTIYF.

J is TRBJ2-5 and V is TRBV2; perhaps D is TRBD1 or TRBD2 (5 bases each). This CDR3 comprises 16 residues. Germline CDR1 SNHLY, CDR2 FYNNEI. The ends were cut back, 3 bases at V and 3 bases at J, with 17 bases in the middle. DNA of the CDR3: TGTGCCAGCAGTGACCCCGGGACCGTTGAAAAAGAGACCCAGTACTTC. This translates into CASSDPGTVEKETQYF.

This clone was detected once. V usage is TRBV27 and J usage is TRBJ1-2; 8 nucleotides agree with TRBD1. Germline CDR1 is MNHEY and CDR2 is SMNVEV (reference sequence). CDR3 size: 13 residues. The junction had 5 bases not matched to a gene; V was cut back by 5 bases and J by 6 bases. The CDR3 region is CASSLYRGNGYTF. In nucleotides, the CDR3 is TGTGCCAGCAGTCTCTACAGGGGGAATGGCTACACCTTC.

The V call is TRBV2, the J call TRBJ2-3; 8 positions match TRBD1. Trimming at V came to 4 bases and at J to 3 bases, leaving 3 bases not matched to a gene. Germline CDR1 SNHLY, CDR2 FYNNEI. CDR3 length: 14 amino acids. CDR3 sequence reads: CASSVQGATDTQYF. For the CDR3, the DNA is TGTGCCAGCAGTGTCCAGGGGGCTACAGATACGCAGTATTTT.

This clone was seen a single time. J is TRBJ1-1 and V is TRBV2; D might be TRBD1 (5 bases). Between the trimmed V and J ends, which lost 8 bases and 1 base, there was a span of 11 bases. Per germline, CDR1 SNHLY and CDR2 FYNNEI. The CDR3 is 13 amino acids. This CDR3 reads CASARDSNTEAFF. CDR3 DNA sequence: TGTGCCAGCGCCCGGGACTCGAACACTGAAGCTTTCTTT.

A single count supports this clone. The CDR3 spells CASSLTGGTDTQYF. The CDR3 DNA sequence: TGTGCCAGCAGCTTAACGGGGGGGACAGATACGCAGTATTTT. The chain has TRBV11-2 and TRBJ2-3, with 8 nucleotides matching TRBD2. Germline CDR1 reads SGHAT; CDR2 reads FQNNGV. Losses at the gene ends were 2 bases for V and 3 bases for J; bases not matched to a gene: 1. This CDR3 spans 14 amino acids. Full variable domain (rest looked up from reference TRBV11-2 and TRBJ2-3): EAGVAQSPRYKIIEKRQSVAFWCNPISGHATLYWYQQILGQGPKLLIQFQNNGVVDDSQLPKDRFSAERLKGVDSTLKIQPAKLEDSAVYLCASSLTGGTDTQYFGPGTRLTVL.

The chain combines TRBV11-3 with TRBJ2-7; 8 nucleotides match TRBD1. The V gene's germline CDR1 is SGHNT and CDR2 YENEEA. V lost 1 base and J lost 5; bases outside the gene matches: 7. This CDR3 is built from 15 residues. The CDR3: CASSLGGQGTDEQYF. Here the CDR3 DNA reads TGTGCCAGCAGCTTAGGAGGACAGGGAACCGACGAGCAGTACTTC.

This CDR3 is CASSPQNTEAFF. The CDR3 DNA sequence: TGTGCCAGCAGCCCACAGAACACTGAAGCTTTCTTT. The J gene is TRBJ1-1, the V gene TRBV9; D is unresolved. V was pared by 4 bases and J by 1 base, with 5 bases between. The CDR3 contains 12 residues. CDR1 is SGDLS and CDR2 is YYNGEE in the germline V gene. The whole variable domain, remainder taken from reference TRBV9 and TRBJ1-1, is DSGVTQTPKHLITATGQRVTLRCSPRSGDLSVYWYQQSLDQGLQFLIQYYNGEERAKGNILERFSAQQFPDLHSELNLSSLELGDSALYFCASSPQNTEAFFGQGTRLTVV.

This chain links TRBV11-3 with TRBJ1-6; 9 nucleotides line up with TRBD1. CDR3 size: 17 residues. The J segment lost 10 bases and the V segment lost 1 base, leaving 11 bases of the junction unmatched. Per germline, CDR1 SGHNT and CDR2 YENEEA. The DNA of the CDR3 is TGTGCCAGCAGCTTAGTATCCTGGGACAGGGCGGGATCACCCCTCCACTTT. Residues: CASSLVSWDRAGSPLHF.

This chain joins TRBV18 and TRBJ1-6; maybe TRBD1 (5 bases). The CDR3 consists of 13 residues. Germline-derived CDR1 and CDR2 are KGHSH and LQKENI. V dropped 2 bases and J dropped 7 bases, with 6 bases sitting between them. CDR3 sequence: CASSPEGNSPLHF. CDR3 in DNA: TGTGCCAGCTCACCAGAGGGGAATTCACCCCTCCACTTT. The full variable domain, rest sourced from reference TRBV18 and TRBJ1-6, is NAGVMQNPRHLVRRRGQEARLRCSPMKGHSHVYWYRQLPEEGLKFMVYLQKENIIDESGMPKERFSAEFPKEGPSILRIQQVVRGDSAAYFCASSPEGNSPLHFGNGTRLTVT.

This clone was seen only a few times. This chain links TRBV2 with TRBJ2-2; D remains unclear. The CDR3 is 13 amino acids. Germline CDR1 is SNHLY and CDR2 is FYNNEI. The ends were cut back, 4 bases at V and 5 bases at J, with 8 bases in the middle. As DNA, the CDR3 is TGTGCCAGCAGTGTTCTGCCAACCGGGGAGCTGTTTTTT. Protein: CASSVLPTGELFF.

The J gene is TRBJ2-1, the V gene TRBV29-1, with D possibly being TRBD1 (5 bases). CDR3 length: 17 residues. Trimming left V 2 bases short and J 0 bases short, with 17 bases between. Germline assignment: CDR1 SQVTM and CDR2 ANQGSEA. CDR3 residues: CSVEILTGRVSYNEQFF. CDR3 nucleotide sequence: TGCAGCGTTGAAATTCTTACAGGAAGAGTCTCCTACAATGAGCAGTTCTTC.

The chain links TRBV6-5 to TRBJ2-3, with D possibly being TRBD1 or TRBD2 (5 bases each). Germline CDR1 is MNHEY and CDR2 is SVGAGI. V lost 0 bases, J lost 5 bases, and 9 bases lay in between. This CDR3 is 14 amino acids long. The CDR3 loop is CASSYSRGLDTQYF. The CDR3 DNA follows: TGTGCCAGCAGTTACTCGAGGGGCCTAGATACGCAGTATTTT.

This clone was seen only once. This chain links TRBV19 with TRBJ2-2; 10 bases match TRBD1. In germline, CDR1 is LNHDA, CDR2 SQIVND (reference sequence). The CDR3 runs 15 residues. The J segment lost 4 bases and the V segment lost 5 bases, leaving 4 bases of the junction unmatched. CDR3 in amino acids: CASSGQGVTTGELFF. The CDR3 bases are TGTGCCAGTAGTGGACAGGGGGTAACCACCGGGGAGCTGTTTTTT.